The entry that follows covers one T cell receptor beta chain sequence. Its target is not known. Unique molecular identifiers were used in preparing the TCRbeta library. TCRdb reprocessed the PCR reads via MiXCR and lists one record per CDR3 protein. The sample contains about a million distinct CDR3 sequences, about 31% of which appear only once. This entry is derived from a study of T-cell reconstitution after alpha-beta-depleted transplantation in children. Points from the study as a whole: Most T-cell counts and diversity one year after the transplant came from T cells that were newly produced. Some patients' high day-60 TCRbeta diversity was attributed to recipient cells surviving conditioning. At around two months after transplant, the alpha-beta T cells were reportedly derived from several hundred expanded clones that came from non-depleted graft cells.

Germline lookup yields CDR1 DFQATT and CDR2 SNEGSKA (reference sequence). J was trimmed by 3 bases and V by 6 bases; bases with no gene match: 20. The CDR3 spans 18 residues. The V and J genes are TRBV20-1 and TRBJ1-2; 9 bases align to TRBD1. The source material was PBMCs, mostly from graft donor cells, sampled 360 days after TCRalphabeta/CD19-depleted stem cell transplant. The TCR sequence derives from a boy in the first two years of life who had a stem cell transplant for SCID, so the T cells may come from the graft donor. CDR3: CSAGSPSSPTGGYYGYTF. In DNA, the CDR3 is TGCAGTGCCGGCAGCCCCTCAAGTCCGACAGGGGGTTACTATGGCTACACCTTC.